What follows are 2 T cell receptor beta chains derived from one specimen sequenced in a study of T cells in Graves' hyperthyroidism and ophthalmopathy. There were TCR beta CDR3 regions amplified from RNA transcripts. When the TCR CDR3 underwent first-round RT-PCR, the HTBI primer set was used. In TCRdb, the multiplex PCR reads were re-called with MiXCR into one record per CDR3 protein. The profile covers nearly 600,000 distinct CDR3 sequences, with 14% appearing a single time and roughly 7.1% taken by the ten largest. The sequenced material came from blood. Source of these receptors: a young woman with Graves' ophthalmopathy.

The table lists this clonotype with many counts. CDR3 bases: TGTGCCAGCTCACCACCGGGACTAGCAAGCAATGAGCAGTTCTTC. Encoded protein: CASSPPGLASNEQFF. V is TRBV18 and J is TRBJ2-1; 9 bases map to TRBD2. Germline CDR1 is KGHSH and CDR2 is LQKENI. With 0 bases clipped from V and 6 bases from J, the junction kept 3 bases outside the gene matches. The CDR3 is made up of 15 amino acids.

This clonotype was recorded many times. The J gene is TRBJ1-1, the V gene TRBV18, with D tentatively TRBD1 (6 bases). This CDR3 spans 14 amino acids. V lost 2 bases and J lost 6, with 13 bases in between. CDR1 is KGHSH, CDR2 LQKENI, per germline. Here the CDR3 DNA reads TGTGCCAGCTCACCATGGAAGGGGGATCCTGAAGCTTTCTTT. Protein sequence: CASSPWKGDPEAFF.